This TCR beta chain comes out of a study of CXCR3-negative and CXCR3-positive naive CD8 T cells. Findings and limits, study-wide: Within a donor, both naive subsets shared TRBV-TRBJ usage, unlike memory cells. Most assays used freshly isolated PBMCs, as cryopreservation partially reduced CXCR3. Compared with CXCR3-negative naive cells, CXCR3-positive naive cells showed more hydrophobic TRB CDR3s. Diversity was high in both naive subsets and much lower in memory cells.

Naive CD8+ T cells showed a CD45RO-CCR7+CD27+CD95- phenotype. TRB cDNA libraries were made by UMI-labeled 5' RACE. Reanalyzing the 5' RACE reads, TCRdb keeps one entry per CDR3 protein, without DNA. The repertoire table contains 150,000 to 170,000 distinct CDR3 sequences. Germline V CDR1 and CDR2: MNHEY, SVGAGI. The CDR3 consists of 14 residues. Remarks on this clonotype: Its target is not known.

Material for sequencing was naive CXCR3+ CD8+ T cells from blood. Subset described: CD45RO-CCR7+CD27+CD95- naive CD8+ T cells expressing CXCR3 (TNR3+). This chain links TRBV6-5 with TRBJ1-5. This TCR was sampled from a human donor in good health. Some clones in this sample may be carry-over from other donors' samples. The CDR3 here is CASSYDAGIQPQHF.